This TCR beta chain was identified in a study of blood T cells in healthy people across ages. Total RNA was isolated from each sample in quantities of at least 6 micrograms. CDR1 KGHSH and CDR2 LQKENI come from the germline V gene. CDR3 length: 14 residues. V lost 6 bases to trimming and J lost 0 bases; unmatched junction nucleotides: 4. PCR was performed a second time for roughly 7 to 12 cycles using a sample-barcoded 5' primer and a J-beta primer mix. MiXCR, applied by TCRdb to the 5' RACE reads, yields one record per CDR3 protein. The sample lists about 970,000 distinct CDR3 sequences, roughly 50% occurring once.

J is TRBJ1-2 and V is TRBV18; 7 nucleotides agree with TRBD1. Sequenced sample: blood. The source is a woman aged 55 to 70 in good health. CDR3 sequence reads: CASSWDSANYGYTF. The DNA for the CDR3 is TGTGCCAGCTCGTGGGACAGCGCTAACTATGGCTACACCTTC. Drawing the rest from reference TRBV18 and TRBJ1-2, the complete variable domain is NAGVMQNPRHLVRRRGQEARLRCSPMKGHSHVYWYRQLPEEGLKFMVYLQKENIIDESGMPKERFSAEFPKEGPSILRIQQVVRGDSAAYFCASSWDSANYGYTFGSGTRLTVV.